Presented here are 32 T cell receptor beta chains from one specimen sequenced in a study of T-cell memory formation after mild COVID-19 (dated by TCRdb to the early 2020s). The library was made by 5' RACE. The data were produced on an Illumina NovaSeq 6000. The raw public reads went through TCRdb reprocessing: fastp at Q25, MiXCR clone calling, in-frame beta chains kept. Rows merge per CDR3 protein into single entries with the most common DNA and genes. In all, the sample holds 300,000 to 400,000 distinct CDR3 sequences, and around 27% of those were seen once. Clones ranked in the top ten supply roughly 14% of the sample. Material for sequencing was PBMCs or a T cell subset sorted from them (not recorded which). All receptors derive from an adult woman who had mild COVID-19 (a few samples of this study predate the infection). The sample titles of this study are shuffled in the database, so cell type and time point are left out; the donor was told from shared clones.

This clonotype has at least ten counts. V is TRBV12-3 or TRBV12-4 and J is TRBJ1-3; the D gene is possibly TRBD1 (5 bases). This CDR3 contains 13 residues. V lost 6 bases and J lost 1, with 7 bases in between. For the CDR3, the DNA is TGTGCCAGCAGGCAGGGTTCTGGAAACACCATATATTTT. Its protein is CASRQGSGNTIYF.

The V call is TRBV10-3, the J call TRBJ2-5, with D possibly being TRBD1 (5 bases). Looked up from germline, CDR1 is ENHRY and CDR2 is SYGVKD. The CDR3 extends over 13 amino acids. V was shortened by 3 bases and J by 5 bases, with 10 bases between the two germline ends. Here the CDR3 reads CAISDTGWETQYF. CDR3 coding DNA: TGTGCCATCAGTGATACAGGATGGGAGACCCAGTACTTC.

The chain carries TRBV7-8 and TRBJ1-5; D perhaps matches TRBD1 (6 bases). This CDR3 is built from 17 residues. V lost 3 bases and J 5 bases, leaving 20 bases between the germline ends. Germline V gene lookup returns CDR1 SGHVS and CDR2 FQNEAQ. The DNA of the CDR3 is TGTGCCAGCAGCTTCTGGACAGTCGATAAAGGGGATCAGCCCCAGCATTTT. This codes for CASSFWTVDKGDQPQHF.

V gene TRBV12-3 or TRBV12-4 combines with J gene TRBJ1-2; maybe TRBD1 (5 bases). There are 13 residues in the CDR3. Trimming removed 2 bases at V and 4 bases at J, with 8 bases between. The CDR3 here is CASSLNRLYGYTF. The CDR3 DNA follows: TGTGCCAGCAGTTTAAACAGGCTCTATGGCTACACCTTC.

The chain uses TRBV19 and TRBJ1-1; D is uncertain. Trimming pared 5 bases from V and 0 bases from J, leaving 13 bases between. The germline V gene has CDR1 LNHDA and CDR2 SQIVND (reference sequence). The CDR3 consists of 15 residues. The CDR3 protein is CASSSPPAVNTEAFF. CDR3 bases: TGTGCCAGTAGTTCACCTCCGGCCGTGAACACTGAAGCTTTCTTT.

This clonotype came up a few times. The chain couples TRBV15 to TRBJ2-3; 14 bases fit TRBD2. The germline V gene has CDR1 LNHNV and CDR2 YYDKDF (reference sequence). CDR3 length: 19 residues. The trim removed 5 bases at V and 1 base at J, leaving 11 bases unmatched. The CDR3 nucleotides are TGTGCCACCAGCTCCTCCGGGACTAGCGGGGGAGGGGGCACAGATACGCAGTATTTT. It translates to CATSSSGTSGGGGTDTQYF.

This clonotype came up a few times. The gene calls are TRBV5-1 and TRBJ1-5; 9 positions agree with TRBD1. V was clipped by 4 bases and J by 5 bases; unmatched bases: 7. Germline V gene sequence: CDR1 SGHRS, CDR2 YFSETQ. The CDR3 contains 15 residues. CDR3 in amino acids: CASSVMGQGDQPQHF. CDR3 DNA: TGCGCCAGCAGCGTCATGGGACAGGGAGATCAGCCCCAGCATTTT. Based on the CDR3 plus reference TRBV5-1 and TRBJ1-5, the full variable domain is KAGVTQTPRYLIKTRGQQVTLSCSPISGHRSVSWYQQTPGQGLQFLFEYFSETQRNKGNFPGRFSGRQFSNSRSEMNVSTLELGDSALYLCASSVMGQGDQPQHFGDGTRLSIL.

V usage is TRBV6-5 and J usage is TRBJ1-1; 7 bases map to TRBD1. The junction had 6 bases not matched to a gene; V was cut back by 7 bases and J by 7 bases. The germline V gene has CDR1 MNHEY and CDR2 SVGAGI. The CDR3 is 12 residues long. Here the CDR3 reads CASTQGGGEAFF. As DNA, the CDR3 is TGTGCCAGCACCCAGGGGGGTGGTGAAGCTTTCTTT.

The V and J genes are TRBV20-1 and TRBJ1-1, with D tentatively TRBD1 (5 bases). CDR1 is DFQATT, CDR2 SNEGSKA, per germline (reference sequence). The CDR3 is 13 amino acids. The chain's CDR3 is CSGSGAGNTEAFF. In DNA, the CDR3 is TGCAGCGGGTCTGGGGCCGGGAACACTGAAGCTTTCTTT.

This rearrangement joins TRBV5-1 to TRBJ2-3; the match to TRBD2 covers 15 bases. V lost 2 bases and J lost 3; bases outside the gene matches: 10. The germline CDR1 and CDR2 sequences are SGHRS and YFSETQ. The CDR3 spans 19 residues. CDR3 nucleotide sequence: TGCGCCAGCAGCTTCAGGGGACTAGCGGGAGGCCACCGTACAGATACGCAGTATTTT. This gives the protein CASSFRGLAGGHRTDTQYF. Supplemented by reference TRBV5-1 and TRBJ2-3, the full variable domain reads KAGVTQTPRYLIKTRGQQVTLSCSPISGHRSVSWYQQTPGQGLQFLFEYFSETQRNKGNFPGRFSGRQFSNSRSEMNVSTLELGDSALYLCASSFRGLAGGHRTDTQYFGPGTRLTVL.

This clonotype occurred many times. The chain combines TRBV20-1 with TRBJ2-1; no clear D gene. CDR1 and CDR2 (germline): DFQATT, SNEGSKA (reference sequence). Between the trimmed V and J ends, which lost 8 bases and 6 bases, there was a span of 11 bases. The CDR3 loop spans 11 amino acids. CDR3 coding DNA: TGCAGTCCTACCACCTCCAATGAGCAGTTCTTC. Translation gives CSPTTSNEQFF.

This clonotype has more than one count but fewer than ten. CDR3 sequence (DNA): TGTGCCAGCAGCTTAGCAGGACTAGCGGGACCCAATGAGCAGTTCTTC. Its translation: CASSLAGLAGPNEQFF. The gene calls are TRBV7-9 and TRBJ2-1, with TRBD2 identical over 12 bases. CDR3 length: 16 amino acids. Germline lookup yields CDR1 SEHNR and CDR2 FQNEAQ (reference sequence). V shed 0 bases, J shed 6 bases, and the junction held 3 bases outside the gene matches.

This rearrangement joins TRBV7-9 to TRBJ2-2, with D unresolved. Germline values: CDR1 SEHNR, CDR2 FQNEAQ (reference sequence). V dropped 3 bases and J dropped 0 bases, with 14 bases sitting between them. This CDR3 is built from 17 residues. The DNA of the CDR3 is TGTGCCAGCAGCTTTAGAACAGAACACCCGAACACCGGGGAGCTGTTTTTT. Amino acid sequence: CASSFRTEHPNTGELFF.

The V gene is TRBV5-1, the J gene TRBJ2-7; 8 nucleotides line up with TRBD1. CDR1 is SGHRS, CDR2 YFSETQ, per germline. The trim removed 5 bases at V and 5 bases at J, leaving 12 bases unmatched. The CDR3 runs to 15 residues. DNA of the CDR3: TGCGCCAGCAGGAAGACAGGGGACGGCTACGACGAGCAGTACTTC. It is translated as CASRKTGDGYDEQYF.

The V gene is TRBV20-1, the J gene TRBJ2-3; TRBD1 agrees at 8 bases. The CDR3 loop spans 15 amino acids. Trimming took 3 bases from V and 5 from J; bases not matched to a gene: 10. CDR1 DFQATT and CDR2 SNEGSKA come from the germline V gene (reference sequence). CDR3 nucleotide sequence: TGCAGTGCTAGGGGCATGACAGGGGCGGGAGATACGCAGTATTTT. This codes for CSARGMTGAGDTQYF.

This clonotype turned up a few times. The CDR3 coding sequence is TGCAGTGCTAGTTCGGGCCCGAACACTGAAGCTTTCTTT. Amino acids: CSASSGPNTEAFF. The gene calls are TRBV20-1 and TRBJ1-1, with D hard to call. The length of the CDR3 is 13 residues. Germline V gene sequence: CDR1 DFQATT, CDR2 SNEGSKA (reference sequence). With 3 bases removed from V and 1 base from J, the gap between germline ends came to 9 bases.

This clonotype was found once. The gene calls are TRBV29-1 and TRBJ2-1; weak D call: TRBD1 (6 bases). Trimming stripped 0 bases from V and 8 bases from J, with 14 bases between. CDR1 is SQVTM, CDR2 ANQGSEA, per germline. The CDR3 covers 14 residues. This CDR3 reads CSVEEIRQVYEQFF. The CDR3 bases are TGCAGCGTTGAAGAGATCCGACAGGTCTATGAGCAGTTCTTC.

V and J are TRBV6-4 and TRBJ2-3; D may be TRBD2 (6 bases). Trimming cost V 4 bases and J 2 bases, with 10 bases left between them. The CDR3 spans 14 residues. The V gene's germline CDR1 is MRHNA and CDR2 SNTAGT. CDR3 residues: CASSAGLTTDTQYF. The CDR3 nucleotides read TGTGCCAGCAGTGCCGGACTAACCACAGATACGCAGTATTTT.

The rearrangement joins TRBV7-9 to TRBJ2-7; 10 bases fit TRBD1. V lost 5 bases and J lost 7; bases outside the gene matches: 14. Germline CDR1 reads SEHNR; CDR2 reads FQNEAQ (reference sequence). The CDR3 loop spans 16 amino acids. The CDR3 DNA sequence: TGTGCCAGCAGCGAGTACCCCGGGACAGGGGCTTATGAGCAGTACTTC. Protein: CASSEYPGTGAYEQYF.

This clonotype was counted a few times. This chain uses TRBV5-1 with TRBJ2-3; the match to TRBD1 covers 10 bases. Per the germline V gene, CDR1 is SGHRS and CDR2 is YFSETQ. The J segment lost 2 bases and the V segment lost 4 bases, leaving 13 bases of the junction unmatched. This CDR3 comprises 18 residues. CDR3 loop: CASSPGTGALVFTDTQYF. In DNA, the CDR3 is TGCGCCAGCAGCCCCGGGACAGGGGCTTTAGTTTTCACAGATACGCAGTATTTT.

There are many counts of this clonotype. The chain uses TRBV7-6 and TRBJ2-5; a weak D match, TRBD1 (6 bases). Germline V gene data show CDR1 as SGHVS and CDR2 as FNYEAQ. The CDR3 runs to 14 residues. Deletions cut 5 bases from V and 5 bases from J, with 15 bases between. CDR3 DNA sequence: TGTGCCAGCAGCCGAGGACAGCTATCGGAGACCCAGTACTTC. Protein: CASSRGQLSETQYF.

The chain's CDR3 is CASSSIVLVTGVNTEAFF. In DNA form, the CDR3 reads TGTGCCAGCAGTTCCATTGTCCTCGTGACAGGCGTGAACACTGAAGCTTTCTTT. The rearrangement links TRBV6-5 to TRBJ1-1; possibly TRBD1 for D (6 bases). Germline assignment: CDR1 MNHEY and CDR2 SVGAGI. V shed 4 bases and J shed 0 bases, with 21 bases lying between them. This CDR3 region has 18 residues.

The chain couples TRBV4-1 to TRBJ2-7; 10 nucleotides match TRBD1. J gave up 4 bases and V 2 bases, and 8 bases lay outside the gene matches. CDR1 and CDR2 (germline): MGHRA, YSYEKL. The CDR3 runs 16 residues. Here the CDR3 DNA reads TGCGCCAGCAGCCAACTACCGACAGGGGGCTTTTACGAGCAGTACTTC. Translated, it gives CASSQLPTGGFYEQYF.

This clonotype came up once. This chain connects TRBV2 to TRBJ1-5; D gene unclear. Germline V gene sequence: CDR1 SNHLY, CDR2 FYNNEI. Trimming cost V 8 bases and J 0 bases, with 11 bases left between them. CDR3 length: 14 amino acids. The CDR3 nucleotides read TGTGCCAGCGGAAAAAGTTATAGCAATCAGCCCCAGCATTTT. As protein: CASGKSYSNQPQHF.

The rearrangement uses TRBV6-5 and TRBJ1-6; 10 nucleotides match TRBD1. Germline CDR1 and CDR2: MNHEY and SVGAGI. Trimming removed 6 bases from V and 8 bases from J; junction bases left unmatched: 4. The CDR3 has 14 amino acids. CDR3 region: CASRRQGADSPLHF. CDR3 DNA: TGTGCCAGCAGGCGACAGGGGGCCGATTCACCCCTCCACTTT.

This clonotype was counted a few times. The CDR3 bases are TGTGCCAGCAGCCACTGGACGGAGAACACCGGGGAGCTGTTTTTT. It translates to CASSHWTENTGELFF. The chain combines TRBV14 with TRBJ2-2; D is unclear. Germline V gene lookup returns CDR1 SGHDN and CDR2 FVKESK. The CDR3 sequence is 15 residues long. The germline V and J ends were trimmed by 3 bases and 1 base, with 9 bases remaining between them.

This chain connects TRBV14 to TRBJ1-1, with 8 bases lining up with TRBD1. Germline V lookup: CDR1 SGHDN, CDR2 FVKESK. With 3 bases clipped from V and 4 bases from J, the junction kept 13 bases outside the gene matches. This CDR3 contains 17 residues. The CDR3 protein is CASSHILGQGISTEAFF. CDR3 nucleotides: TGTGCCAGCAGCCACATTCTTGGACAGGGAATCAGCACTGAAGCTTTCTTT.

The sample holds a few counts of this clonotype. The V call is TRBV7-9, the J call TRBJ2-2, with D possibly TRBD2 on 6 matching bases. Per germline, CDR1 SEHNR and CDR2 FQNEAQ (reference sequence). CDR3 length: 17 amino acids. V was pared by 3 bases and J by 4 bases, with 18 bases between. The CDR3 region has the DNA TGTGCCAGCAGCTTGCCCCGCGGGACGGGACTCACCGGGGAGCTGTTTTTT. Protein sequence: CASSLPRGTGLTGELFF.

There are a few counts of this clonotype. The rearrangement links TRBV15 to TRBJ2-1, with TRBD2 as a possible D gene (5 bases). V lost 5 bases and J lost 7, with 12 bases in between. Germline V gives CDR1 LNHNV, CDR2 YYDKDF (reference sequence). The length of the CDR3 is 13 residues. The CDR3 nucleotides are TGTGCCACCAGCGGGGAGACTTGGAATGAGCAGTTCTTC. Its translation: CATSGETWNEQFF.

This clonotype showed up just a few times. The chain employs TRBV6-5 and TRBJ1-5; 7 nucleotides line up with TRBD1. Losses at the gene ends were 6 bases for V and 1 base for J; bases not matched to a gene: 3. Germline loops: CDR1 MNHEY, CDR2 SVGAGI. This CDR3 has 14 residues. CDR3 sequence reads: CASRPTGSNQPQHF. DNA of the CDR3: TGTGCCAGCAGGCCGACAGGGAGCAATCAGCCCCAGCATTTT.

The CDR3 DNA reads as TGTGCCAGCAGGGCCAGAAGCGGGGGGGCCGGGGAGCTGTTTTTT. This encodes CASRARSGGAGELFF. The chain uses TRBV21-1 and TRBJ2-2; the tabulated D call, TRBD2, remains unverified against the DNA. TRBV21-1 is reported as a pseudogene. This CDR3 spans 15 amino acids.

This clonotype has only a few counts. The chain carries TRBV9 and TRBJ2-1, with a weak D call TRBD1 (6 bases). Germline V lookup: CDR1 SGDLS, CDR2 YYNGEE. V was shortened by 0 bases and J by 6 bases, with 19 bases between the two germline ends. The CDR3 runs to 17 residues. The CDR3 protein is CASSVADNRAPGNEQFF. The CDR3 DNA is TGTGCCAGCAGCGTAGCGGATAACAGGGCTCCTGGCAATGAGCAGTTCTTC. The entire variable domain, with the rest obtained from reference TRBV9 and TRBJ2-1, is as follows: DSGVTQTPKHLITATGQRVTLRCSPRSGDLSVYWYQQSLDQGLQFLIQYYNGEERAKGNILERFSAQQFPDLHSELNLSSLELGDSALYFCASSVADNRAPGNEQFFGPGTRLTVL.